This TCR beta chain derives from a study of blood T cell repertoires in COVID-19. The V gene's germline CDR1 is SGHTA and CDR2 FQGNSA. Between the trimmed V and J ends, which lost 0 bases and 14 bases, there was a span of 14 bases. The CDR3 totals 13 residues. Original analysis: Nucleated cell number was recorded as an estimate derived from reference gene primer amplification. Clones were sequenced by immunoSEQ multiplex PCR, and TCRdb holds only the in-frame ones, with some missing. That table is the source of V, J and clone size, and D and trimming were worked out from the DNA. The top ten clones hold roughly 5% of a sample with around 69,000 clones, roughly nine tenths of them seen once.

The rearrangement joins TRBV7-2 to TRBJ2-1, with D perhaps TRBD2 (6 bases). The clonotype originates from a woman in her forties or fifties with active COVID-19. Sequencing input: peripheral blood. CDR3 nucleotides: TGTGCCAGCAGCTTAGCGCCCGCTAGCGACGAGTTCTTC. It translates to CASSLAPASDEFF.